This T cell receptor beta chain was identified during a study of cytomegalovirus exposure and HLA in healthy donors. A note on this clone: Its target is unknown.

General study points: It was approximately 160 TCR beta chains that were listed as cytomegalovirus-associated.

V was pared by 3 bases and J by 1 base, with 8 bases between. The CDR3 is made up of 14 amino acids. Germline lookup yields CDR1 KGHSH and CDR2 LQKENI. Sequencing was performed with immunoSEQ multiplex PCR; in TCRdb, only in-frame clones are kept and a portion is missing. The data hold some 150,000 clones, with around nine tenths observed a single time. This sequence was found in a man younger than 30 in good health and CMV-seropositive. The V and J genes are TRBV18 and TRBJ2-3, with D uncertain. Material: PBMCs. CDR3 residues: CASSPVLGTDTQYF. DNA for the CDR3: TGTGCCAGCTCACCGGTTTTAGGCACAGATACGCAGTATTTT.